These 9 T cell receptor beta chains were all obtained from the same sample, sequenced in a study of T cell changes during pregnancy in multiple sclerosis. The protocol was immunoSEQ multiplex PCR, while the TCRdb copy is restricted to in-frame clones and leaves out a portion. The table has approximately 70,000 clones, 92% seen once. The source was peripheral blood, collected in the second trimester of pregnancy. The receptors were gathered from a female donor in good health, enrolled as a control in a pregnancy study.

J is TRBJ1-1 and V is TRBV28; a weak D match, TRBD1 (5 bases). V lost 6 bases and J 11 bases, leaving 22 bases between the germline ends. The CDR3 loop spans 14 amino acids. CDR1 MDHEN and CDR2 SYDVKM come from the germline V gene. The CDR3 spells CASRHTGGERAAFF. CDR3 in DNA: TGTGCCAGCAGACACACCGGGGGGGAAAGAGCGGCTTTCTTT.

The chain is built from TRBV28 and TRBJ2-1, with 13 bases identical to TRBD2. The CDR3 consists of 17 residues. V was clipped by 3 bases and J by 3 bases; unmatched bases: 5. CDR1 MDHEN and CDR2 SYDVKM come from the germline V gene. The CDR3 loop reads CASSFSTSGGDYNEQFF. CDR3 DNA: TGTGCCAGCAGTTTCTCTACTAGCGGGGGGGACTACAATGAGCAGTTCTTC.

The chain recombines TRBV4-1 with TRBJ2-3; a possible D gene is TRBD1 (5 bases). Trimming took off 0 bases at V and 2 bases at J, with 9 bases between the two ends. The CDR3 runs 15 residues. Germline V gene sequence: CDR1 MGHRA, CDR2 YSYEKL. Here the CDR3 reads CASSQEGAFTDTQYF. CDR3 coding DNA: TGCGCCAGCAGCCAAGAAGGGGCTTTCACAGATACGCAGTATTTT.

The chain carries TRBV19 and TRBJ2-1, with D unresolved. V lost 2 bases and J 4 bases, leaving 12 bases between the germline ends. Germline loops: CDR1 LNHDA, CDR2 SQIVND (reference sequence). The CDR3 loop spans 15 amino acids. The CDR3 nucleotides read TGTGCCAGTAGTATAAGCCCTTTTCCTTACAATGAGCAGTTCTTC. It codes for CASSISPFPYNEQFF. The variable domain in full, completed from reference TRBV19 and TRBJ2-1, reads DGGITQSPKYLFRKEGQNVTLSCEQNLNHDAMYWYRQDPGQGLRLIYYSQIVNDFQKGDIAEGYSVSREKKESFPLTVTSAQKNPTAFYLCASSISPFPYNEQFFGPGTRLTVL.

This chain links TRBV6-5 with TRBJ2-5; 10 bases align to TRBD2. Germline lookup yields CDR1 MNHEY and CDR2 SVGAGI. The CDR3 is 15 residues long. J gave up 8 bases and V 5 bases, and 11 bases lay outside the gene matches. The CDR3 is CASSRGTSAPRTQYF. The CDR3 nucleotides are TGTGCCAGCAGTCGCGGGACTAGCGCGCCGCGTACCCAGTACTTC.

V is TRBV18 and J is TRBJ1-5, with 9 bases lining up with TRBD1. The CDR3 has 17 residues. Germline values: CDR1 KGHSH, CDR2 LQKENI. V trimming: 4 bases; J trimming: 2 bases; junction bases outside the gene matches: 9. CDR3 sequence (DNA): TGTGCCAGCTCACAACAGGGGGCGGGGGTCGGCAATCAGCCCCAGCATTTT. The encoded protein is CASSQQGAGVGNQPQHF.

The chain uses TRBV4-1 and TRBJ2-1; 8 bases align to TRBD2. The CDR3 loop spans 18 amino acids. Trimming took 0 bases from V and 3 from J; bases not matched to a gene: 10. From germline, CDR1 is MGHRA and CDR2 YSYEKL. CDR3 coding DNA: TGCGCCAGCAGCCAAGATCAGGAGAAGGCGGGGGGCTACAATGAGCAGTTCTTC. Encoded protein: CASSQDQEKAGGYNEQFF.

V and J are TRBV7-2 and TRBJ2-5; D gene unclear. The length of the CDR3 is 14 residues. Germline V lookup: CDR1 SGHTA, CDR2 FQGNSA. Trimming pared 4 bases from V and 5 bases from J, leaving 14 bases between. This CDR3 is CASSSNFVLETQYF. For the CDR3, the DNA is TGTGCCAGCAGCTCCAACTTCGTTCTGGAGACCCAGTACTTC.

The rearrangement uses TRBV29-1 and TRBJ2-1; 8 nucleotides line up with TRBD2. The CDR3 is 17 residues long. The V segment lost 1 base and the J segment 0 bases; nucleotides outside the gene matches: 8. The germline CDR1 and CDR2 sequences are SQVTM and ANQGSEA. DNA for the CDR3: TGCAGCGTTGAAGGACTAGCGCAATCCAGCTCCTACAATGAGCAGTTCTTC. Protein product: CSVEGLAQSSSYNEQFF.